A selection of T cell receptor beta chains follows, all from one sample in a study of shared clonotypes between healthy human individuals. Produced via immunoSEQ multiplex PCR; TCRdb's table is partial and in-frame only. Of about 180,000 clones listed, about 93% are singletons. The sequencing sample was made of naive CD4+ T cells sorted from blood. These receptors were obtained from a woman aged 25 to 39 in good health. CDR3s include the opening cysteine and the closing phenylalanine or tryptophan.

V	J	CDR3
TRBV7-7	TRBJ2-2	CASSPGLPNTGELFF
TRBV6-1	TRBJ1-4	CASSRTGFEGEKLFF
TRBV28	TRBJ2-7	CASSTLQVQGGREQYF
TRBV20-1	TRBJ1-2	CSAPEPYGYTF
TRBV28	TRBJ1-4	CASSRGVPNEKLFF
TRBV28	TRBJ1-4	CASSSQGGGKEKLFF
TRBV28	TRBJ1-2	CASSLPPLYGYTF
TRBV7-9	TRBJ2-7	CASSLAWGNEQYF
TRBV5-1	TRBJ2-5	CASSFPQETQYF
TRBV28	-	CASSGAPNEQYF
TRBV19	TRBJ2-1	CASSLRGLADDNEQFF
TRBV7-9	TRBJ2-2	CASSQGNTGELFF
TRBV18	TRBJ2-1	CASSPLGVSYNEQFF
TRBV18	TRBJ1-1	CASSIGTGTNTEAFF
TRBV21-1	-	CASSKEAWDSGRSYEQYF
TRBV11-3	TRBJ2-5	CASSLVRTGRSETQYF
TRBV15	TRBJ1-6	CATSVGQRDNSPLHF
TRBV6-1	TRBJ2-7	CASRGTTDSYEQYF
TRBV4-1	TRBJ2-5	CASSQSGRIPQYF
TRBV20-1	TRBJ2-7	CSARGYEQYF
TRBV5-6	TRBJ2-1	CASSRVTMRQFF
TRBV4-1	TRBJ1-2	CASSQPGQASNYGYTF
TRBV29-1	TRBJ2-3	CSAGKREHSDTQYF
TRBV5-1	TRBJ1-1	CASREVIDTEAFF
TRBV18	TRBJ2-1	CASSPNRDANNEQFF
TRBV6-1	TRBJ2-1	CASRLRSYNEQFF
TRBV19	TRBJ1-5	CASRVDRGRNQPQHF
TRBV7-8	TRBJ2-5	CASSLKPGQGKRTQYF
TRBV15	TRBJ2-4	CATSILMGNIQYF
TRBV15	TRBJ2-7	CATSGGPTRAGEQYF
TRBV7-9	TRBJ2-7	CASSKPGPHRTYEQYF
TRBV2	TRBJ2-7	CASRWDRVVTYEQYF
TRBV5-4	TRBJ2-7	CASSLWENYEQYF
TRBV6-1	TRBJ1-5	CASSEVGPNSEQPQHF
TRBV27	TRBJ2-7	CASSPPRNRNEQYF
TRBV28	TRBJ1-2	CASSSLQYGYTF
TRBV30	TRBJ2-1	CAWNRGLADNEQFF
TRBV11-2	TRBJ2-7	CASSLEMVKAASYEQYF
TRBV4-1	TRBJ2-5	CASGPSGGLREQYF
TRBV10-3	-	CAISATLVYEQYF
TRBV28	TRBJ1-1	CASSLTQGYTEAFF
TRBV4-2	TRBJ2-1	CASSQAYPHEQFF
TRBV27	TRBJ1-1	CASSFSKLRDGRIEAFF
TRBV29-1	TRBJ2-5	CSVGGAEQYF
TRBV28	TRBJ1-2	CASNTGQGISGYTF
TRBV15	TRBJ2-7	CATSRDPGSEQYF
TRBV27	TRBJ1-1	CASSFQAGGWNTEAFF
TRBV28	TRBJ2-7	CASRPGQVGEQYF
TRBV18	TRBJ2-3	CASSPAHPDTQYF
TRBV18	TRBJ2-7	CASSPLKTGQSYEQYF
TRBV5-5	TRBJ2-7	CASSPRGHYEQYF
TRBV4-2	TRBJ1-1	CASSTGTVNTEAFF
TRBV4-1	TRBJ2-1	CASSSPGTSGSREQFF
TRBV19	TRBJ2-5	CASSNLRTSGYETQYF
TRBV7-2	-	CASGRGSGTASYEQYF
TRBV2	TRBJ1-6	CASRDSYNSPLHF